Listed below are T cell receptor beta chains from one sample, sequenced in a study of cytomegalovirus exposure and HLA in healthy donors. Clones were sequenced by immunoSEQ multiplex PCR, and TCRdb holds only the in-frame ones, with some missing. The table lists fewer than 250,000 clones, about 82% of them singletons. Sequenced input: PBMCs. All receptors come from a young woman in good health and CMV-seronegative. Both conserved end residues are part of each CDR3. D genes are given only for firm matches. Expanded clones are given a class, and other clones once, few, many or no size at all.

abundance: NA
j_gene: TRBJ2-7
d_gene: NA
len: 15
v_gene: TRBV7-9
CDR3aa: CASSSKDRPPYEQYF
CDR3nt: TGTGCCAGCAGCTCCAAAGACAGACCACCCTACGAGCAGTACTTC

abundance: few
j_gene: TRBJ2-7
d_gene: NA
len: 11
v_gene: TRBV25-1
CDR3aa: CASSGGVGRYF
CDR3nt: TGTGCCAGCAGTGGAGGAGTCGGTCGGTACTTC

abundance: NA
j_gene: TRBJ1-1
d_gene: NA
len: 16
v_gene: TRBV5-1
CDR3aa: CASSSPRNRANTEAFF
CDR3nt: TGCGCCAGCAGCTCGCCCCGGAACAGGGCTAACACTGAAGCTTTCTTT

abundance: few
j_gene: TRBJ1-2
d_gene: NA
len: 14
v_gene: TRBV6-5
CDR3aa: CATTTGSVNYGYTF
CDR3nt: TGTGCCACTACAACCGGGTCAGTTAACTATGGCTACACCTTC

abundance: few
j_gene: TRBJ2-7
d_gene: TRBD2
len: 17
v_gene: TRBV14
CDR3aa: CASSHNRGLAGNYEQYF
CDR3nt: TGTGCCAGCAGCCATAATCGTGGACTAGCGGGGAACTACGAGCAGTACTTC

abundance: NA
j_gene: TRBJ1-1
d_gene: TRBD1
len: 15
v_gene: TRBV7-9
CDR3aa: CASSLGDRGRTEAFF
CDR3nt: TGTGCCAGCAGCTTAGGGGACAGGGGTCGCACTGAAGCTTTCTTT

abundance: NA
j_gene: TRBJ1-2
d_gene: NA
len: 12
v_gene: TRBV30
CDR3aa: CAWRGANYGYTF
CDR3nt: TGTGCCTGGCGGGGAGCTAACTATGGCTACACCTTC

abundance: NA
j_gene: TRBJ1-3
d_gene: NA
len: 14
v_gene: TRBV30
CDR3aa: CAWSPRRSGNTIYF
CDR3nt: TGTGCCTGGAGTCCGCGCAGGTCTGGAAACACCATATATTTT

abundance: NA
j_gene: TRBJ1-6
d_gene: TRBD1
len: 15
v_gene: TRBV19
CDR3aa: CASSDRTSYNSPLHF
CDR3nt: TGTGCCAGTTCGGACAGGACCTCCTATAATTCACCCCTCCACTTT

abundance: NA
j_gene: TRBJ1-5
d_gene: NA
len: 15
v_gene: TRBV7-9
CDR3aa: CASSLGGGRVQPQHF
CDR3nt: TGTGCCAGCAGCTTAGGCGGGGGCAGAGTTCAGCCCCAGCATTTT

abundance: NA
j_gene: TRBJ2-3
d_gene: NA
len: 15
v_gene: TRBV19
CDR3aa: CASSWRGRRFDTQYF
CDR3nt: TGTGCCAGTAGTTGGAGGGGGCGTCGTTTCGATACGCAGTATTTT

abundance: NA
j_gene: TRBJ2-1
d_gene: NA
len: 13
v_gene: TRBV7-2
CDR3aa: CASSLGAYNEQFF
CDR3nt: TGTGCCAGCAGCTTAGGAGCCTACAATGAGCAGTTCTTC

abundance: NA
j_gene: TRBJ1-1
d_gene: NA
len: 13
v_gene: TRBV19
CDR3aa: CASRDSLNTEAFF
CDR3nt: TGTGCCAGTAGGGACAGCTTGAACACTGAAGCTTTCTTT

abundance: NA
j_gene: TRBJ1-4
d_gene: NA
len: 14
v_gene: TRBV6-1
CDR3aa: CASKPGGKGEKLFF
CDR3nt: TGTGCCAGCAAGCCCGGAGGGAAAGGCGAAAAACTGTTTTTT

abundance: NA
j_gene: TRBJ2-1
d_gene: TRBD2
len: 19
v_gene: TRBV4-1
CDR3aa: CASSQGLAGAMSSYNEQFF
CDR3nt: TGCGCCAGCAGCCAAGGACTAGCGGGGGCAATGAGCTCCTACAATGAGCAGTTCTTC

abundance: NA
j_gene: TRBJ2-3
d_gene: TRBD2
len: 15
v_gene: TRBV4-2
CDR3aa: CASSQSGRARDTQYF
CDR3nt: TGTGCCAGCAGCCAAAGCGGGAGGGCCAGAGATACGCAGTATTTT

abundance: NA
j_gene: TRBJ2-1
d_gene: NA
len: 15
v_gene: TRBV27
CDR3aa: CASSPLDYPANEQFF
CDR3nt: TGTGCCAGCAGTCCCCTGGACTACCCAGCCAATGAGCAGTTCTTC

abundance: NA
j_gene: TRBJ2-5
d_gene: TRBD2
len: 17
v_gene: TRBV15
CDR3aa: CATSRDLGGGLGETQYF
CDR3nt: TGTGCCACCAGCAGAGATCTAGGCGGGGGGTTAGGAGAGACCCAGTACTTC

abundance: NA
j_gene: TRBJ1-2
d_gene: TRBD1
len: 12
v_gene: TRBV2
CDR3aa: CAGQQGARGYTF
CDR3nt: TGTGCCGGACAACAGGGGGCGCGAGGCTACACCTTC

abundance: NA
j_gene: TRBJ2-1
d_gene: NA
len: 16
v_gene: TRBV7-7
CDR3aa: CASSPTRGAAYNEQFF
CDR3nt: TGTGCCAGCAGCCCCACGCGGGGCGCTGCGTACAATGAGCAGTTCTTC

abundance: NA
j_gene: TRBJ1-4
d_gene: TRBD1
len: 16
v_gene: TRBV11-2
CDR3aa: CASSSLQGARGEKLFF
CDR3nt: TGTGCCAGCAGCTCTCTACAGGGGGCGAGGGGTGAAAAACTGTTTTTT

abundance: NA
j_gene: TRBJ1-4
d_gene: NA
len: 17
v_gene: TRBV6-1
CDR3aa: CASSERRGLGGNEKLFF
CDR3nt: TGTGCCAGCAGCGAAAGGCGGGGCCTAGGTGGGAATGAAAAACTGTTTTTT

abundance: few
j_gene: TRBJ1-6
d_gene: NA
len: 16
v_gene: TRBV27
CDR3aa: CASRLEGGARNSPLHF
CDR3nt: TGTGCCAGCAGGTTGGAGGGGGGGGCTCGAAATTCACCCCTCCACTTT

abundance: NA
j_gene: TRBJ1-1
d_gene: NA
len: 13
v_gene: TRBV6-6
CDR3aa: CASNPPPGTEAFF
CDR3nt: TGTGCCAGCAATCCGCCCCCGGGCACTGAAGCTTTCTTT

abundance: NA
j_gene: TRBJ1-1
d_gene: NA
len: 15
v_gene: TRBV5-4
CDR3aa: CASSSLGGQDTEAFF
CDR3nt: TGTGCCAGCAGCTCTCTGGGGGGGCAGGACACTGAAGCTTTCTTT

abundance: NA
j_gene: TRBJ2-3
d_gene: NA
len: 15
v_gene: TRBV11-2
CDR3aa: CASSSPTVHTDTQYF
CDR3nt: TGTGCCAGCAGCTCCCCGACTGTACACACAGATACGCAGTATTTT

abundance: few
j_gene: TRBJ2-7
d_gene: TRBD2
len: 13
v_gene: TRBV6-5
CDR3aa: CASRGLAGTEQYF
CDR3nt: TGTGCCAGCAGAGGACTAGCGGGAACCGAGCAGTACTTC

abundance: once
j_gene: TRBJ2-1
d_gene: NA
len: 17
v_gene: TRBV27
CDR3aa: CASSSPRSAEVYNEQFF
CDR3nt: TGTGCCAGCAGTTCCCCGCGCTCTGCGGAGGTATACAATGAGCAGTTCTTC

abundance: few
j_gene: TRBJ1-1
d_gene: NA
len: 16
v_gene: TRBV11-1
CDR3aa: CASSLWGQGMNTEAFF
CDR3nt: TGTGCCAGCAGCTTATGGGGGCAGGGGATGAACACTGAAGCTTTCTTT

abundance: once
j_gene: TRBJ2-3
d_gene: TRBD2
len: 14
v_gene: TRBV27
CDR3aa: CASPTSGMGDTQYF
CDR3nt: TGTGCCAGTCCGACTAGCGGGATGGGGGATACGCAGTATTTT

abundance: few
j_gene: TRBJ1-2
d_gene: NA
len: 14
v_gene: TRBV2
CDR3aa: CASSPKLANYGYTF
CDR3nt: TGTGCCAGCAGTCCCAAGTTAGCTAACTATGGCTACACCTTC

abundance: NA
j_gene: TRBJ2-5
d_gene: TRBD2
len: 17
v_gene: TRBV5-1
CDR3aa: CASSSGLAGGNQETQYF
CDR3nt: TGCGCCAGCAGCTCCGGACTAGCGGGGGGGAACCAAGAGACCCAGTACTTC

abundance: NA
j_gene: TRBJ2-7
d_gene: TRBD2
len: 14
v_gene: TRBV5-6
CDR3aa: CASRPRLAAYEQYF
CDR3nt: TGTGCCAGCAGGCCCCGGCTAGCGGCCTACGAGCAGTACTTC

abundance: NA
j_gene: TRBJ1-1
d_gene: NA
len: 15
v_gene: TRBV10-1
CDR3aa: CASSESGMAGLEAFF
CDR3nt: TGCGCCAGCAGTGAGTCCGGTATGGCAGGTCTTGAAGCTTTCTTT

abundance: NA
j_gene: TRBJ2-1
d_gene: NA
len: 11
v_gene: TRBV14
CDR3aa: CASSHLNEQFF
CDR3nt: TGTGCCAGCAGCCACCTTAATGAGCAGTTCTTC

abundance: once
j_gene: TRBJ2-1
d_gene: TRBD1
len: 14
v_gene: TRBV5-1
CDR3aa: CASSLGQGLHEQFF
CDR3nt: TGCGCCAGCAGCTTGGGACAGGGGTTGCATGAGCAGTTCTTC

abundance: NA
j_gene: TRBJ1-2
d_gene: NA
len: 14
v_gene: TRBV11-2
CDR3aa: CASSSILGSYGYTF
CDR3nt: TGTGCCAGCAGCTCCATCCTAGGATCGTATGGCTACACCTTC

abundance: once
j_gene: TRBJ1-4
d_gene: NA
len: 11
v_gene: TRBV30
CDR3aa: CAWSVWGELFF
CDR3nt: TGTGCCTGGAGTGTATGGGGAGAACTGTTTTTT

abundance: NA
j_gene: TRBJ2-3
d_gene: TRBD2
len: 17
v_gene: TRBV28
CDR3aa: CASSPGTSGRRTDTQYF
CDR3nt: TGTGCCAGCAGTCCCGGGACTAGCGGGAGACGCACAGATACGCAGTATTTT

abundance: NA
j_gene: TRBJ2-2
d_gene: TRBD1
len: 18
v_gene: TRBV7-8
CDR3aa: CASSLEPRDRGVTGELFF
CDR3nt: TGTGCCAGCAGCTTAGAGCCCCGGGACAGGGGTGTCACCGGGGAGCTGTTTTTT

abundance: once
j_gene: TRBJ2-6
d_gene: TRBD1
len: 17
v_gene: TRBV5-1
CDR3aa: CASRGEGGISGANVLTF
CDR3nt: TGCGCCAGCAGAGGGGAAGGGGGCATCTCTGGGGCCAACGTCCTGACTTTC

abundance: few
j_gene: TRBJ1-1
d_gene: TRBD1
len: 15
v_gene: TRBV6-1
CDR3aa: CASSPPGQGNTEAFF
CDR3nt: TGTGCCAGCAGTCCACCCGGACAGGGGAACACTGAAGCTTTCTTT

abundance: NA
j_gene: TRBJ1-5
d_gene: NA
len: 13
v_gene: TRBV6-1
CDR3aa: CASRWDLSQPQHF
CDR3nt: TGTGCCAGCAGATGGGACTTAAGTCAGCCCCAGCATTTT

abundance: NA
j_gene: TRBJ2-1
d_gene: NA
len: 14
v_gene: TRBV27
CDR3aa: CASSTWDNHNEQFF
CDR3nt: TGTGCCAGCAGTACATGGGACAACCACAATGAGCAGTTCTTC

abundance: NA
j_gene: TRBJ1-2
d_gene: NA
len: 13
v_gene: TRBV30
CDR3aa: CAWARGPNYGYTF
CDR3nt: TGTGCCTGGGCCCGTGGGCCGAACTATGGCTACACCTTC

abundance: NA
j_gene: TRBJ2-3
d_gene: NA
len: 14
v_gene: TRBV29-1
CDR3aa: CSVDEQGITDTQYF
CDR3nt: TGCAGCGTTGATGAACAGGGAATCACAGATACGCAGTATTTT

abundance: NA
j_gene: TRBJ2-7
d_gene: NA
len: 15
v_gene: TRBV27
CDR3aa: CASSLRTGSSYEQYF
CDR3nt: TGTGCCAGCAGTTTACGAACAGGGAGCTCCTACGAGCAGTACTTC

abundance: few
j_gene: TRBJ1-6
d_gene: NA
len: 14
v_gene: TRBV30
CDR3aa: CAWSGARQYSPLHF
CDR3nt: TGTGCCTGGAGTGGGGCCAGACAGTATTCACCCCTCCACTTT

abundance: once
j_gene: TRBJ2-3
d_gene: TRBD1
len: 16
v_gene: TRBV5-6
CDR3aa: CASSLTGGPLRDTQYF
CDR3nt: TGTGCCAGCAGCCTGACAGGGGGCCCCCTCCGGGATACGCAGTATTTT

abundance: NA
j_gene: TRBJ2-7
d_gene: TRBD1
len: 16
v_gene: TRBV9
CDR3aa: CASSPTVGTGVYEQYF
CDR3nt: TGTGCCAGCAGCCCCACCGTAGGAACAGGGGTATACGAGCAGTACTTC

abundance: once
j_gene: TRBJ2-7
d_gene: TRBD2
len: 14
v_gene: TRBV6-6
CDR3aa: CASSLTSGPYEQYF
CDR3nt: TGTGCCAGCAGTTTGACTAGCGGACCCTACGAGCAGTACTTC

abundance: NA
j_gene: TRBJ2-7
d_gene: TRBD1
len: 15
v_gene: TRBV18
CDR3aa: CASSPGTGNRNEQYF
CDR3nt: TGTGCCAGCTCACCCGGGACAGGGAATAGAAATGAGCAGTACTTC

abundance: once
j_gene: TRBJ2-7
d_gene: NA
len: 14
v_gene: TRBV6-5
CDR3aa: CASSYKSTYYEQYF
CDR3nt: TGTGCCAGCAGTTATAAATCCACATACTACGAGCAGTACTTC

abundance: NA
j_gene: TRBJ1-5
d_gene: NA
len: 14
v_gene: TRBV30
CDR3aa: CAWAGVEGNQPQHF
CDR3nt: TGTGCCTGGGCAGGGGTTGAGGGAAATCAGCCCCAGCATTTT

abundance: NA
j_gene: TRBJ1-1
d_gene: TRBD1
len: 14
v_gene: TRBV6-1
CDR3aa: CASSVETGATEAFF
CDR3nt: TGTGCCAGCAGTGTAGAGACAGGGGCCACTGAAGCTTTCTTT